The 21 T cell receptor beta chains reported below all come from one sample, sequenced in a study of regulatory T cells in long-lasting Graves disease (TCRdb year 2021). Library method: multiplex PCR. The reads were generated on an Illumina HiSeq 4000. iRepertoire HTBI primers and Arm-PCR amplification of CDR3 regions were used to construct TCR beta libraries. TCRdb reprocessed the public reads (quality trimming at Q25 with fastp, clone calling with MiXCR) and kept in-frame beta chains. Under each unique CDR3 protein, matching rows form one entry showing the most common genes and DNA. The sample table shows a few hundred thousand distinct CDR3 sequences, and roughly 18% are seen once. Approximately 12% of the sample is taken by the ten largest. Reading the label with the study, this specimen's time point is: newly diagnosed GD, antithyroid drugs for less than 3 months. For both TCR sequencing and RNA sequencing, RNA was extracted from PBMCs using TRIzol.

These data were likewise used in another study, on T cells in Graves' hyperthyroidism and ophthalmopathy.

Source: peripheral blood mononuclear cells (PBMCs), taken at new diagnosis, from a patient treated with antithyroid drugs. These receptors originate from a woman aged 30 to 39 with Graves disease. Donor details come from another sample of the same person, matched by shared clones.

Remarks on this clonotype: This sequence may be a read error, since a much larger clone differs from it by one base. The chain's CDR3 is CASSSRILSGSQEAQYF. Here the CDR3 DNA reads TGCGCCAGCAGCTCCCGAATCCTCAGCGGGAGCCAAGAGGCCCAGTACTTC. The gene calls are TRBV5-1 and TRBJ2-5; TRBD2 agrees at 8 bases. The length of the CDR3 is 17 residues. Germline V CDR1 and CDR2: SGHRS, YFSETQ.

The chain couples TRBV28 to TRBJ1-2; no clear D. Per germline, CDR1 MDHEN and CDR2 SYDVKM. The CDR3 totals 15 residues. With 5 bases removed from V and 0 bases from J, the gap between germline ends came to 13 bases. The CDR3 spells CASSQYSSPNYGYTF. The CDR3 nucleotides read TGTGCCAGCAGTCAATACTCCTCGCCTAACTATGGCTACACCTTC.

The chain recombines TRBV7-6 with TRBJ1-6; D is possibly TRBD1 (6 bases). V gave up 4 bases and J gave up 4 bases, with 14 bases separating them. There are 16 residues in the CDR3. The germline V gene encodes CDR1 SGHVS and CDR2 FNYEAQ. The CDR3 is CASSSQGKGYNSPLHF. The CDR3 DNA reads as TGTGCCAGCAGCTCCCAGGGGAAGGGTTATAATTCACCCCTCCACTTT.

This clonotype was seen repeatedly, ten times or more. J is TRBJ2-1 and V is TRBV5-5; possible D gene TRBD1, 5 bases. The CDR3 runs 15 residues. The V end was cut by 0 bases, the J end by 3 bases, with 10 bases between. Per the germline V gene, CDR1 is SGHKS and CDR2 is YYEKEE (reference sequence). The CDR3 protein is CASSLVRALYNEQFF. CDR3 in DNA: TGTGCCAGCAGCTTGGTCAGGGCCCTCTACAATGAGCAGTTCTTC. Based on the CDR3 plus reference TRBV5-5 and TRBJ2-1, the full variable domain is DAGVTQSPTHLIKTRGQQVTLRCSPISGHKSVSWYQQVLGQGPQFIFQYYEKEERGRGNFPDRFSARQFPNYSSELNVNALLLGDSALYLCASSLVRALYNEQFFGPGTRLTVL.

The table lists this clonotype with many counts. The chain recombines TRBV6-2 or TRBV6-3 with TRBJ2-7, with 7 bases matching TRBD2. The trim removed 8 bases at V and 0 bases at J, leaving 10 bases unmatched. CDR1 is MNHEY and CDR2 is SVGEGT in the germline V gene. This CDR3 spans 15 amino acids. CDR3 nucleotide sequence: TGTGCCAGCGCTATTGGGGGGGGGGTCTCCTACGAGCAGTACTTC. Its protein is CASAIGGGVSYEQYF.

The V gene is TRBV5-1, the J gene TRBJ2-3, with 10 bases matching TRBD2. The ends lost 4 bases at V and 2 bases at J; junction bases unmatched: 4. The CDR3 runs to 15 residues. The germline V gene encodes CDR1 SGHRS and CDR2 YFSETQ. The CDR3 here is CASSRTSGFTDTQYF. DNA of the CDR3: TGCGCCAGCAGCAGGACTAGCGGATTCACAGATACGCAGTATTTT.

This clonotype was seen ten or more times. This chain connects TRBV20-1 to TRBJ2-7; no firm D call. Germline V gene data show CDR1 as DFQATT and CDR2 as SNEGSKA (reference sequence). V was shortened by 3 bases and J by 3 bases, with 3 bases between the two germline ends. The length of the CDR3 is 10 residues. CDR3 in DNA: TGCAGTGCTAGTTTCTACGAGCAGTACTTC. This encodes CSASFYEQYF.

This clonotype was recorded at least ten times. J is TRBJ1-6 and V is TRBV20-1, with TRBD1 as a possible D gene (5 bases). Deletions cut 6 bases from V and 6 bases from J, with 24 bases between. The V gene's germline CDR1 is DFQATT and CDR2 SNEGSKA (reference sequence). The length of the CDR3 is 17 residues. The CDR3 region is CSARDGRGIRPNSPLHF. In DNA, the CDR3 is TGCAGTGCGAGGGACGGGCGGGGGATAAGGCCTAATTCACCCCTCCACTTT.

This clonotype was counted at least ten times. This chain joins TRBV20-1 and TRBJ2-7; TRBD1 aligns across 9 bases. The CDR3 is 15 residues long. The V and J ends lost 6 bases and 1 base, in that order; junction bases with no gene match: 10. Germline loops: CDR1 DFQATT, CDR2 SNEGSKA (reference sequence). The chain's CDR3 is CSAPAGQGPSYEQYF. For the CDR3, the DNA is TGCAGTGCACCTGCGGGACAGGGCCCTTCCTACGAGCAGTACTTC.

This clonotype was picked up many times. The rearrangement uses TRBV28 and TRBJ2-5; the D call may be TRBD1 or TRBD2 (6 bases each). Germline CDR1 reads MDHEN; CDR2 reads SYDVKM. The V and J ends lost 5 bases and 5 bases respectively, with 12 bases between them. The CDR3 length is 13 residues. As DNA, the CDR3 is TGTGCCAGCAGTATCGGGGGCGGGGAGACCCAGTACTTC. It is translated as CASSIGGGETQYF.

DNA of the CDR3: TGTGCCAGCAGGGGTAGCGGGGGGGCGTGGAACGAGCAGTACTTC. This codes for CASRGSGGAWNEQYF. The V and J genes are TRBV6-2 or TRBV6-3 and TRBJ2-7; 11 positions agree with TRBD2. Germline V lookup: CDR1 MNHEY, CDR2 SVGEGT. The CDR3 has 15 amino acids. The V segment lost 6 bases and the J segment 5 bases; nucleotides outside the gene matches: 9.

This sequence joins TRBV19 and TRBJ2-4; 7 positions match TRBD1. Germline V gene data show CDR1 as LNHDA and CDR2 as SQIVND (reference sequence). V was pared by 8 bases and J by 6 bases, with 7 bases of the junction left unmatched. The CDR3 loop spans 13 amino acids. The CDR3 sequence is CASRDSRINIQYF. The CDR3 coding sequence is TGTGCCAGTCGGGACAGCCGAATAAACATTCAGTACTTC.

This clonotype was detected a few times. V is TRBV12-3 or TRBV12-4 and J is TRBJ2-2; 15 bases align to TRBD2. CDR3 length: 21 residues. The junction had 12 bases not matched to a gene; V was cut back by 3 bases and J by 1 base. CDR3: CASSFRPRTSGGAVNTGELFF. The DNA of the CDR3 is TGTGCCAGCAGTTTCCGCCCCAGGACTAGCGGGGGGGCCGTGAACACCGGGGAGCTGTTTTTT.

In this sample, this clonotype turned up a few times. The rearrangement joins TRBV4-1 to TRBJ1-2; TRBD1 aligns across 11 bases. This CDR3 has 16 residues. Germline V gene data show CDR1 as MGHRA and CDR2 as YSYEKL. Trimming removed 0 bases from V and 6 bases from J; junction bases left unmatched: 6. The CDR3 sequence: CASSQDPGQGAHGYTF. DNA of the CDR3: TGCGCCAGCAGCCAAGACCCCGGACAGGGGGCGCATGGCTACACCTTC.

Many counts were recorded for this clonotype. This sequence joins TRBV30 and TRBJ1-1; D uncertain. Per germline, CDR1 GTSNPN and CDR2 SVGIG (reference sequence). The length of the CDR3 is 13 residues. Here the CDR3 DNA reads TGTGCTCAGACACCCCCCGGCGTAGCTGAAGCTTTCTTT. Translated, it gives CAQTPPGVAEAFF.

Only one count was recorded for this clonotype. Its ends do not fully match the called genes, so a read error is possible. The V gene is TRBV11-3, the J gene TRBJ1-1; the D is unclear. This CDR3 contains 15 residues. The V gene's germline CDR1 is SGHNT and CDR2 YENEEA. CDR3 nucleotides: TGTGCCAGCAGCTCTTACGTATCCCTGGCCGCTGAAGCCTTCTTT. Translated: CASSSYVSLAAEAFF.

V usage is TRBV19 and J usage is TRBJ2-7; possibly TRBD2 for D (6 bases). Germline loops: CDR1 LNHDA, CDR2 SQIVND (reference sequence). The V and J ends lost 5 bases and 4 bases respectively, with 15 bases between them. The CDR3 is 14 amino acids. The CDR3 loop is CASSSSSASYEQYF. The CDR3 bases are TGTGCCAGTAGTTCCTCTAGCGCCTCATACGAGCAGTACTTC.

The chain links TRBV27 to TRBJ2-5; D is unresolved. CDR3 length: 14 amino acids. The V gene's germline CDR1 is MNHEY and CDR2 SMNVEV (reference sequence). The germline V and J ends were trimmed by 5 bases and 5 bases, with 15 bases remaining between them. This chain's CDR3 is CASSHTQFGETQYF. CDR3 coding DNA: TGTGCCAGCAGTCATACCCAATTCGGGGAGACCCAGTACTTC.

This clonotype was counted ten times or more. This sequence joins TRBV6-2 or TRBV6-3 and TRBJ1-2; a possible D gene is TRBD1 (6 bases). CDR1 and CDR2 from the germline V gene are MNHEY and SVGEGT. CDR3 length equals 13 residues. V was pared by 6 bases and J by 4 bases, with 12 bases between. CDR3 sequence (DNA): TGTGCCAGCAGAGGGGGGGCGAGCTATGGCTACACCTTC. Encoded protein: CASRGGASYGYTF.

This sequence joins TRBV5-1 and TRBJ2-4; 10 bases agree with TRBD2. The junction had 12 bases not matched to a gene; V was cut back by 4 bases and J by 11 bases. CDR3 length: 15 amino acids. Germline V gene data show CDR1 as SGHRS and CDR2 as YFSETQ. CDR3 loop: CASSQTSGFEAFQYF. The CDR3 nucleotides are TGCGCCAGCAGCCAGACTAGCGGGTTTGAGGCCTTTCAGTACTTC.

In this sample, this clonotype turned up a few times. This rearrangement joins TRBV28 to TRBJ1-5; D gene ambiguous. Germline CDR1 and CDR2: MDHEN and SYDVKM. The CDR3 length is 14 residues. Trimming shortened V by 6 bases and J by 0 bases, and 9 bases separated the two germline ends. This CDR3 is CASSSPHSNQPQHF. CDR3 nucleotide sequence: TGTGCCAGCAGCTCCCCCCATAGCAATCAGCCCCAGCATTTT.